This T cell receptor beta chain comes out of a study of shared clonotypes between healthy human individuals. Once extracted for a subset, genomic DNA was divided evenly among several immunoSEQ plates. Measured with immunoSEQ multiplex PCR; TCRdb has only the in-frame clones, and not every one. This sample carries approximately 92,000 clones, almost 70% of them seen once, and the ten largest clones take roughly 50%. HIV-negative, healthy adults without recent acute infections or vaccinations were the donors. To make CD8 memory, CD45RO+ cells were put together with CCR7-negative CD45RA+ TemRA cells. Sequencing used memory CD8+ T cells sorted from blood. Stated subset: CD45RO+ cells pooled with CCR7-negative TemRA cells. This TCR came from a man aged 25 to 45 in good health.

Here the CDR3 reads CASSLEATSGFYEQYF. Written as DNA, the CDR3 is TGTGCCAGCTCACTAGAGGCGACTAGCGGGTTCTACGAGCAGTACTTC. V is TRBV18 and J is TRBJ2-7, with 10 bases fitting TRBD2. The germline gives CDR1 KGHSH, CDR2 LQKENI. The CDR3 extends over 16 amino acids. The trim removed 4 bases at V and 3 bases at J, leaving 9 bases unmatched.